The present entry profiles one T cell receptor (beta chain) with its context. A second 7 to 11 cycle PCR used barcoded and J-beta primers. TCRdb called the 5' RACE reads again in MiXCR, with one record for every CDR3 protein. The sample lists hundreds of thousands of distinct CDR3 sequences; 25% were seen once. Germline V CDR1 and CDR2: LNHDA, SQIVND (reference sequence). The CDR3 runs 13 residues. Every donor contributed around 10 milliliters of peripheral blood by blood draw. This specimen belongs to a study of blood T cells in healthy people across ages. The same specimen was also included in a second study, on T cells of mothers and their children.

This clonotype was obtained from a boy between 10 and 17 years old in good health. Sequences were obtained from blood. The J gene is TRBJ2-5, the V gene TRBV19; 7 bases fit TRBD2. The better agreement between TRBJ2-1 and the DNA end casts doubt on the J call. The CDR3, as DNA: TGTGCCAGTAGTAGCGGGAGAATGGGTGAGCAGTTCTTC. Encoded protein: CASSSGRMGEQFF.